A selection of T cell receptor beta chains follows, all from one sample in a study of blood T cell repertoires in COVID-19. Produced via immunoSEQ multiplex PCR; TCRdb's table is partial and in-frame only. The table records nearly 45,000 clones, 75% to 90% of them present only once. Input material: peripheral blood. The source of these receptors is a woman older than 75 in a cohort sampled during active or convalescent COVID-19. The CDR3 runs from the conserved cysteine through the conserved F or W. The order of the fields is clone size, D gene, J gene, V gene, CDR3 protein, CDR3 DNA. The D gene is left open where the match is weak. Size is omitted from some rows. Given values are once, few, many or a class for expanded clones.

clone size: few
D gene: .
J gene: TRBJ2-7
V gene: TRBV5-8
CDR3 protein: CASSLLSSEQYF
CDR3 DNA: TGTGCCAGCAGCTTACTATCCTCCGAGCAGTACTTC

clone size: .
D gene: .
J gene: TRBJ2-1
V gene: TRBV5-1
CDR3 protein: CASSSCVTSCEQFF
CDR3 DNA: TGCGCCAGCAGCTCCTGCGTCACTAGCTGTGAGCAGTTCTTC

clone size: .
D gene: TRBD1
J gene: TRBJ2-7
V gene: TRBV3-1/TRBV3-2
CDR3 protein: CPPSRGGTGGGHEQYF
CDR3 DNA: TGTCCCCCCAGCCGGGGCGGGACAGGGGGGGGGCACGAGCAGTACTTC

clone size: .
D gene: .
J gene: TRBJ2-6
V gene: TRBV5-6
CDR3 protein: CASSFWMAGAGANVLTF
CDR3 DNA: TGTGCCAGCAGCTTTTGGATGGCAGGGGCCGGGGCCAACGTCCTGACTTTC

clone size: few
D gene: .
J gene: TRBJ2-7
V gene: TRBV30
CDR3 protein: CAWSAHGSFYEQYF
CDR3 DNA: TGTGCCTGGAGTGCTCACGGGTCTTTCTACGAGCAGTACTTC

clone size: once
D gene: .
J gene: TRBJ1-1
V gene: TRBV7-2
CDR3 protein: CASSLGAGVGTEAFF
CDR3 DNA: TGTGCCAGCAGCTTAGGTGCAGGGGTGGGCACTGAAGCTTTCTTT

clone size: .
D gene: TRBD2
J gene: TRBJ2-5
V gene: TRBV2
CDR3 protein: CASGGRLYQETQYF
CDR3 DNA: TGTGCCAGCGGCGGGAGGCTGTACCAAGAGACCCAGTACTTC

clone size: .
D gene: TRBD2
J gene: TRBJ2-1
V gene: TRBV28
CDR3 protein: CASSLSGGYNEQFF
CDR3 DNA: TGTGCCAGCAGTTTAAGCGGGGGATACAATGAGCAGTTCTTC

clone size: once
D gene: .
J gene: TRBJ1-4
V gene: TRBV5-1
CDR3 protein: CASSFGAGTTNEKLFF
CDR3 DNA: TGCGCCAGCAGCTTCGGTGCGGGAACCACTAATGAAAAACTGTTTTTT

clone size: .
D gene: TRBD2
J gene: TRBJ2-3
V gene: TRBV3-1/TRBV3-2
CDR3 protein: CASSQGTSGGLDTQYF
CDR3 DNA: TGTGCCAGCAGCCAAGGGACTAGCGGGGGGTTAGATACGCAGTATTTT

clone size: few
D gene: .
J gene: TRBJ2-3
V gene: TRBV24-1
CDR3 protein: CATSDLSGRDRTDTQYF
CDR3 DNA: TGTGCCACCAGTGATTTAAGTGGGCGGGATCGCACAGATACGCAGTATTTT

clone size: once
D gene: .
J gene: TRBJ1-5
V gene: TRBV11-2
CDR3 protein: CAGRQFYSNQPQHF
CDR3 DNA: TGTGCCGGCAGACAGTTTTATAGCAATCAGCCCCAGCATTTT

clone size: .
D gene: TRBD1
J gene: TRBJ2-5
V gene: TRBV3-1/TRBV3-2
CDR3 protein: CASSPGQRLETQYF
CDR3 DNA: TGTGCCAGCAGCCCGGGACAGCGGCTTGAGACCCAGTACTTC

clone size: .
D gene: .
J gene: TRBJ1-1
V gene: TRBV4-1
CDR3 protein: CASSLTGEAEAFF
CDR3 DNA: TGCGCCAGCAGCTTGACGGGGGAGGCTGAAGCTTTCTTT

clone size: .
D gene: .
J gene: TRBJ1-6
V gene: TRBV28
CDR3 protein: CASSSIGDSPLHF
CDR3 DNA: TGTGCCAGCAGTTCGATCGGGGATTCACCCCTCCACTTT

clone size: .
D gene: .
J gene: TRBJ2-1
V gene: TRBV30
CDR3 protein: CAWSWGQLGRHNEQFF
CDR3 DNA: TGTGCCTGGAGTTGGGGGCAGCTTGGTCGGCACAATGAGCAGTTCTTC

clone size: .
D gene: TRBD1
J gene: TRBJ1-1
V gene: TRBV7-8
CDR3 protein: CASSLGDRGTEAFF
CDR3 DNA: TGTGCCAGCAGCTTAGGGGACAGGGGCACTGAAGCTTTCTTT

clone size: .
D gene: .
J gene: TRBJ2-6
V gene: TRBV18
CDR3 protein: CASSRREDTRSGANVLTF
CDR3 DNA: TGTGCCAGCTCACGACGGGAAGACACCCGCTCTGGGGCCAACGTCCTGACTTTC

clone size: once
D gene: TRBD2
J gene: TRBJ2-3
V gene: TRBV9
CDR3 protein: CASSVASGRSTDTQYF
CDR3 DNA: TGTGCCAGCAGCGTAGCTAGCGGGAGGTCCACAGATACGCAGTATTTT

clone size: .
D gene: .
J gene: TRBJ1-2
V gene: TRBV6-5
CDR3 protein: CASSYFGGGYTF
CDR3 DNA: TGTGCCAGCAGTTACTTTGGGGGGGGCTACACCTTC

clone size: .
D gene: TRBD2
J gene: TRBJ2-3
V gene: TRBV7-2
CDR3 protein: CASSIGLAGGRVDTQYF
CDR3 DNA: TGTGCCAGCAGCATCGGACTAGCGGGGGGGCGGGTAGATACGCAGTATTTT

clone size: few
D gene: .
J gene: TRBJ2-1
V gene: TRBV7-9
CDR3 protein: CASSPRWGGDYNEQFF
CDR3 DNA: TGTGCCAGCAGCCCCCGCTGGGGCGGAGATTACAATGAGCAGTTCTTC

clone size: few
D gene: TRBD2
J gene: TRBJ2-2
V gene: TRBV7-9
CDR3 protein: CASSPIGLAGVSGELFF
CDR3 DNA: TGTGCCAGCAGCCCGATTGGACTAGCGGGGGTGTCCGGGGAGCTGTTTTTT

clone size: .
D gene: .
J gene: TRBJ2-1
V gene: TRBV5-6
CDR3 protein: CASTLGAHSYNEQFF
CDR3 DNA: TGTGCCAGCACCTTGGGGGCCCATTCCTACAATGAGCAGTTCTTC

clone size: once
D gene: .
J gene: TRBJ1-3
V gene: TRBV27
CDR3 protein: CASSLSVGRGPGNTIYF
CDR3 DNA: TGTGCCAGCAGTTTATCTGTCGGGAGGGGCCCAGGAAACACCATATATTTT

clone size: .
D gene: TRBD2
J gene: TRBJ2-1
V gene: TRBV10-3
CDR3 protein: CATEAGRYYNEQFF
CDR3 DNA: TGTGCCACGGAAGCGGGAAGATACTACAATGAGCAGTTCTTC

clone size: .
D gene: TRBD2
J gene: TRBJ2-1
V gene: TRBV9
CDR3 protein: CASSGLTGTSNEQFF
CDR3 DNA: TGTGCCAGCAGCGGACTCACCGGGACTAGCAATGAGCAGTTCTTC

clone size: .
D gene: .
J gene: TRBJ2-7
V gene: TRBV5-4
CDR3 protein: CASSLRGYEQYF
CDR3 DNA: TGTGCCAGCAGCTTGCGGGGCTACGAGCAGTACTTC

clone size: .
D gene: TRBD2
J gene: TRBJ2-1
V gene: TRBV3-1/TRBV3-2
CDR3 protein: CASSLPGGNEQFF
CDR3 DNA: TGTGCCAGCAGCCTCCCGGGAGGCAATGAGCAGTTCTTC

clone size: .
D gene: TRBD2
J gene: TRBJ2-3
V gene: TRBV5-1
CDR3 protein: CASSLEVTSGGPRDTQYF
CDR3 DNA: TGCGCCAGCAGCTTGGAAGTGACTAGCGGGGGCCCTCGGGATACGCAGTATTTT

clone size: .
D gene: TRBD1
J gene: TRBJ2-7
V gene: TRBV6-5
CDR3 protein: CASSYRTGPYEQYF
CDR3 DNA: TGTGCCAGCAGTTACCGGACAGGGCCCTACGAGCAGTACTTC

clone size: .
D gene: TRBD1
J gene: TRBJ1-6
V gene: TRBV9
CDR3 protein: CASTKGQGGSPLHF
CDR3 DNA: TGTGCCAGCACCAAAGGACAGGGAGGTTCACCCCTCCACTTT

clone size: .
D gene: .
J gene: TRBJ2-7
V gene: TRBV7-2
CDR3 protein: CASSLMDSSYGQYF
CDR3 DNA: TGTGCCAGCAGCTTAATGGACAGCTCCTACGGGCAGTACTTC

clone size: .
D gene: .
J gene: TRBJ1-2
V gene: TRBV6-5
CDR3 protein: CASSQFYRVGYTF
CDR3 DNA: TGTGCCAGCAGTCAGTTTTACAGGGTCGGCTACACCTTC